This entry describes one TCR beta chain. The germline V gene has CDR1 KGHSH and CDR2 LQKENI. The germline V and J ends were trimmed by 3 bases and 1 base, with 10 bases remaining between them. CDR3 length equals 15 residues. These data are taken from a study of blood T cell repertoires in COVID-19. Study details: Researchers got acute and convalescent COVID-19 samples from the United States, Italy and Spain. From T cells, B-cell-depleted T cells, or PBMCs came the material, which was cDNA or gDNA.

Authors' processing steps: Estimated nucleated cell counts came from reference gene primer amplification. Profiling relied on immunoSEQ multiplex PCR, and the TCRdb table lists in-frame clones only, not all of them. V and J calls plus clone size are reproduced from that table; the DNA served to infer D and trimming. The sample has 85,000 to 90,000 clones; around 93% are singletons. The chain employs TRBV18 and TRBJ2-1; D is perhaps TRBD1 (6 bases). The sample consisted of peripheral blood. The origin of this receptor is a human donor with active COVID-19. The donor label of this sample is uncertain. The CDR3 region is CASSPDRPSYNEQFF. The CDR3 DNA follows: TGTGCCAGCTCACCCGACAGGCCATCCTACAATGAGCAGTTCTTC.